These 19 T cell receptor beta chains were sequenced from one sample in a study of blood T cells in healthy people across ages. Then a second PCR, running about 6 to 11 cycles, was carried out with a sample-barcoded 5' primer and a J-beta primer mix. Via MiXCR, TCRdb re-called the 5' RACE reads, giving one row per CDR3 protein. The table includes approximately 600,000 distinct CDR3 sequences, about 54% detected once. Sequenced: blood. These receptors came from a man in his sixties in good health.

The chain couples TRBV12-3 or TRBV12-4 to TRBJ2-1, with TRBD2 matching 8 bases. The CDR3 length is 15 residues. Losses at the gene ends were 9 bases for V and 1 base for J; bases not matched to a gene: 8. The CDR3 sequence: CASHGGAWSYNEQFF. The CDR3, as DNA: TGTGCCAGTCACGGGGGGGCATGGTCCTACAATGAGCAGTTCTTC.

Notes on this clonotype: A much larger clone differs by one base, so this may be a read error. The chain carries TRBV12-5 and TRBJ2-7; no firm D call. CDR3 size: 12 residues. Germline lookup yields CDR1 LGHNT and CDR2 FRNRAP. The germline V and J ends were trimmed by 1 base and 7 bases, with 8 bases remaining between them. As DNA, the CDR3 is TGTGCTAGTGGTTTGGGCCAAAATGAGCAGTACTTC. Translation: CASGLGQNEQYF.

This clonotype was found a few times. V is TRBV12-3 or TRBV12-4 and J is TRBJ1-1; D uncertain. Trimming removed 1 base from V and 7 bases from J, with 7 bases in between. The CDR3 has 12 residues. CDR3 amino acids: CASSLVGIEAFF. The CDR3 nucleotides are TGTGCCAGCAGTTTAGTAGGAATTGAAGCTTTCTTT.

There are a few counts of this clonotype. The chain has TRBV5-1 and TRBJ2-3, with D perhaps matching TRBD1 or TRBD2 (5 bases each). CDR1 is SGHRS, CDR2 YFSETQ, per germline. The germline V and J ends were trimmed by 0 bases and 0 bases, with 11 bases remaining between them. The CDR3 is 16 residues long. Here the CDR3 reads CASSLVGGTSTDTQYF. For the CDR3, the DNA is TGCGCCAGCAGCTTGGTTGGGGGTACTAGCACAGATACGCAGTATTTT.

This chain joins TRBV27 and TRBJ1-2; a possible D gene is TRBD1 (6 bases). The CDR3 consists of 16 residues. Germline V CDR1 and CDR2: MNHEY, SMNVEV (reference sequence). Trimming took off 3 bases at V and 4 bases at J, with 18 bases between the two ends. CDR3 coding DNA: TGTGCCAGCAGTTTGACTTTTACTCAGGGGTCCTATGGCTACACCTTC. Protein sequence: CASSLTFTQGSYGYTF.

The sample holds a few counts of this clonotype. This chain connects TRBV7-2 to TRBJ1-1; no firm D call. V lost 1 base, J lost 0 bases, and 6 bases lay in between. Germline CDR1 reads SGHTA; CDR2 reads FQGNSA. The CDR3 runs to 14 residues. Here the CDR3 reads CASSLGRMNTEAFF. The CDR3 DNA is TGTGCCAGCAGCTTAGGACGGATGAACACTGAAGCTTTCTTT.

The chain combines TRBV5-1 with TRBJ2-5; D could derive from TRBD1 or TRBD2 (6 bases each). Germline V gives CDR1 SGHRS, CDR2 YFSETQ. Trimming took 3 bases from V and 8 from J, leaving 23 bases between them. This CDR3 is built from 16 residues. CDR3 coding DNA: TGCGCCAGCAGCTCGTCTAGCGAGGGGGATAAGAGAACCCAGTACTTC. Translating gives CASSSSSEGDKRTQYF.

Only a few counts were recorded for this clonotype. The chain is built from TRBV9 and TRBJ2-5; TRBD1 matches 7 bases. V shed 3 bases, J shed 1 base, and the junction held 3 bases outside the gene matches. This CDR3 has 14 amino acids. CDR1 SGDLS and CDR2 YYNGEE come from the germline V gene. The DNA for the CDR3 is TGTGCCAGCAGCGAGGGACAGACCCAAGAGACCCAGTACTTC. It is translated as CASSEGQTQETQYF.

The chain links TRBV9 to TRBJ1-6, with unresolved D. The V end was cut by 0 bases, the J end by 5 bases, with 12 bases between. The CDR3 runs to 16 residues. Germline lookup yields CDR1 SGDLS and CDR2 YYNGEE. The CDR3 nucleotides are TGTGCCAGCAGCGTAGAGGCCACAGCTGATAATTCACCCCTCCACTTT. It codes for CASSVEATADNSPLHF.

This clonotype occurred once. The chain is built from TRBV4-2 and TRBJ1-1; tentative D call: TRBD1 (6 bases). This CDR3 is 14 amino acids long. Germline CDR1 LGHNA, CDR2 YNFKEQ. V was clipped by 3 bases and J by 5 bases, with 13 bases between them. This CDR3 reads CASSQVGARTEAFF. The CDR3 DNA is TGTGCCAGCAGCCAGGTGGGGGCTCGGACTGAAGCTTTCTTT.

This chain joins TRBV20-1 and TRBJ2-3, with 10 bases identical to TRBD1. The CDR3 is 16 amino acids. Germline V gene data show CDR1 as DFQATT and CDR2 as SNEGSKA (reference sequence). J was trimmed by 5 bases and V by 2 bases; bases with no gene match: 10. Here the CDR3 reads CSARPPPGQGIDTQYF. The CDR3 nucleotides read TGCAGTGCTAGACCACCACCGGGACAGGGGATAGATACGCAGTATTTT.

The rearrangement joins TRBV5-1 to TRBJ2-5; TRBD1 agrees at 7 bases. V lost 0 bases, J lost 5 bases, and 7 bases stayed unmatched. The CDR3 is 15 amino acids. Looked up from germline, CDR1 is SGHRS and CDR2 is YFSETQ. CDR3 residues: CASSLGGSRGETQYF. The DNA of the CDR3 is TGCGCCAGCAGCTTGGGGGGGTCCAGGGGGGAGACCCAGTACTTC.

The gene calls are TRBV7-8 and TRBJ2-1, with TRBD1 matching 8 bases. The CDR3 runs to 17 residues. Germline values: CDR1 SGHVS, CDR2 FQNEAQ. With 2 bases clipped from V and 4 bases from J, the junction kept 10 bases outside the gene matches. The CDR3 nucleotides read TGTGCCAGCAGCTTATGGGGACAGGACAACCTATACAATGAGCAGTTCTTC. It yields the protein CASSLWGQDNLYNEQFF. Based on the CDR3 plus reference TRBV7-8 and TRBJ2-1, the full variable domain is GAGVSQSPRYKVAKRGQDVALRCDPISGHVSLFWYQQALGQGPEFLTYFQNEAQLDKSGLPSDRFFAERPEGSVSTLKIQRTQQEDSAVYLCASSLWGQDNLYNEQFFGPGTRLTVL.

This sequence joins TRBV6-5 and TRBJ1-1; D is unclear. The V and J ends lost 8 bases and 1 base respectively, with 11 bases between them. Germline lookup yields CDR1 MNHEY and CDR2 SVGAGI. The CDR3 totals 13 residues. DNA for the CDR3: TGTGCCAGCGGGGAGTTAGGGAACACTGAAGCTTTCTTT. Its translation: CASGELGNTEAFF.

This chain connects TRBV7-6 to TRBJ1-1; D gene unclear. Trimming removed 7 bases at V and 0 bases at J, with 15 bases between. Germline CDR1 and CDR2: SGHVS and FNYEAQ. The CDR3 sequence is 15 residues long. The CDR3 region has the DNA TGTGCCAGCACCATGGGAGGCAACATGAACACTGAAGCTTTCTTT. Translation: CASTMGGNMNTEAFF.

The chain has TRBV4-1 and TRBJ1-1, with D hard to call. The CDR3 totals 15 residues. The germline V gene encodes CDR1 MGHRA and CDR2 YSYEKL. Deletions cut 1 base from V and 2 bases from J, with 11 bases between. CDR3 nucleotides: TGCGCCAGCAGCCAAGGGCCAGAAAGAAACACTGAAGCTTTCTTT. This sequence encodes CASSQGPERNTEAFF.

The genes are TRBV20-1 and TRBJ2-5; unclear D gene. The germline gives CDR1 DFQATT, CDR2 SNEGSKA (reference sequence). The length of the CDR3 is 12 residues. V lost 5 bases and J 2 bases, leaving 9 bases between the germline ends. The CDR3 loop reads CSAYDLQETQYF. The DNA of the CDR3 is TGCAGTGCTTACGACTTACAAGAGACCCAGTACTTC.

The V call is TRBV12-3 or TRBV12-4, the J call TRBJ2-5, with 12 bases lining up with TRBD1. V lost 7 bases, J lost 11 bases, and 8 bases stayed unmatched. CDR3 length: 13 amino acids. This CDR3 reads CASKGTGGNEQYF. The CDR3 coding sequence is TGTGCCAGCAAAGGGACAGGGGGCAATGAGCAGTACTTC.

This chain links TRBV20-1 with TRBJ2-7; 12 bases agree with TRBD2. CDR1 and CDR2 from the germline V gene are DFQATT and SNEGSKA (reference sequence). Losses at the gene ends were 1 base for V and 0 bases for J; bases not matched to a gene: 4. CDR3 size: 16 residues. The CDR3 here is CSARGTSGASSYEQYF. The CDR3 DNA reads TGCAGTGCTAGAGGGACTAGCGGGGCGAGCTCCTACGAGCAGTACTTC.